The entry below describes one T cell receptor beta chain. Its antigen is not known. Authors of the study amplified TCR beta CDR3 regions from RNA transcripts. Researchers ran a first-round RT-PCR on the TCR CDR3 using the HTBI primer set. TCRdb re-derived calls from the multiplex PCR reads in MiXCR, one entry per CDR3 protein. This table holds hundreds of thousands of distinct CDR3 sequences, about 13% found once. The data were obtained in a study of T cells in Graves' hyperthyroidism and ophthalmopathy. Study observations and caveats: Ophthalmopathy could be told apart from stable hyperthyroidism with a 13 V-J model.

Germline V gene data show CDR1 as KGHSH and CDR2 as LQKENI. The CDR3 spans 14 residues. V was shortened by 3 bases and J by 6 bases, with 14 bases between the two germline ends. The sample consisted of blood. This chain connects TRBV18 to TRBJ1-1; tentatively, D is TRBD1 (5 bases). The sequence derives from a woman under 30 with Graves' hyperthyroidism. CDR3 in amino acids: CASSPRDRFPEAFF. In DNA form, the CDR3 reads TGTGCCAGCTCACCTCGCGACAGATTCCCTGAAGCTTTCTTT.